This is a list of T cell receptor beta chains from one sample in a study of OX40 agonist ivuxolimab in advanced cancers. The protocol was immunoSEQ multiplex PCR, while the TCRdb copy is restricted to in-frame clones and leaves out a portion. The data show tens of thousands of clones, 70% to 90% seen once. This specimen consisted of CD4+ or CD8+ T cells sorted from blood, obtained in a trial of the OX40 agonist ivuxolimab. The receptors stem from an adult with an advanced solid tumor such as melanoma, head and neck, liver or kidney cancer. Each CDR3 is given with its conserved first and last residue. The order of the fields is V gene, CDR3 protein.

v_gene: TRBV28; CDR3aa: CASSFLPRQGAQYEQYF
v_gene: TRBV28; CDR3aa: CASTGGGQAFYGYTF
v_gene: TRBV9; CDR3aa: CASSVGGGTQETQYF
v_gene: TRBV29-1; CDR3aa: CSVGELGEQYF
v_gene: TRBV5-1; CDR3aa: CASSSRPRGGEETQYF
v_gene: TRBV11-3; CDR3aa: CASSSNRAGELFF
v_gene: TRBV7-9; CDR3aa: CASSLGWGGDTEAFF
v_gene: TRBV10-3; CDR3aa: CAISEPETSGIGTGELFF
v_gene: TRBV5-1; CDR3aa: CASSAKRQANYGYTF
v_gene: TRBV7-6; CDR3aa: CASSSYMGLAGSDTQYF
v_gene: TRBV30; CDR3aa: CAWRVSGSQETQYF
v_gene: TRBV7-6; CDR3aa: CASSPLDGSYNEQFF
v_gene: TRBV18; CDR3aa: CASSRQGAGGTEAFF
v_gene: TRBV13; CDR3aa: CASSPRTGGTEAFF
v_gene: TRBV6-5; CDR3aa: CASRTWTGGADTQYF